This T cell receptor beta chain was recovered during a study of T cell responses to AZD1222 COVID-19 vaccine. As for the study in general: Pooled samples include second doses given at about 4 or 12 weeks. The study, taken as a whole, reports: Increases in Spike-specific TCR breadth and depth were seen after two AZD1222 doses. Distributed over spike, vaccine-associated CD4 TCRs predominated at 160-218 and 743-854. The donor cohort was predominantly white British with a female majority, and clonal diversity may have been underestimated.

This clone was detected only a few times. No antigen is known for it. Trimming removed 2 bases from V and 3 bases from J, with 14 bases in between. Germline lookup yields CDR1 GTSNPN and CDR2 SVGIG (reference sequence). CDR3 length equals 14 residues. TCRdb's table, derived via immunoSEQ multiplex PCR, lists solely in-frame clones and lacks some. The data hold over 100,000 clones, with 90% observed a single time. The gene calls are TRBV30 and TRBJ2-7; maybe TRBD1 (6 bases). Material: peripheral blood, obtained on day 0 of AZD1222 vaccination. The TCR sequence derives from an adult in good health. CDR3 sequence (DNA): TGTGCCTGGAGTCCCGGGACAACCAACTACGAGCAGTACTTC. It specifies CAWSPGTTNYEQYF.